One sample yielded the 10 T cell receptor beta chains listed below, sequenced in a study of blood T cell repertoires in COVID-19. Produced via immunoSEQ multiplex PCR; TCRdb's table is partial and in-frame only. The sample includes around 310,000 clones, approximately 87% seen only once; the top ten take 4%. Sequenced input: peripheral blood. These receptors were taken from a woman in her forties or fifties with active or convalescent COVID-19.

The J gene is TRBJ1-1, the V gene TRBV14; 7 positions agree with TRBD1. The V gene's germline CDR1 is SGHDN and CDR2 FVKESK. J gave up 8 bases and V 3 bases, and 3 bases lay outside the gene matches. The CDR3 totals 12 residues. CDR3 DNA sequence: TGTGCCAGCAGCCAGCGGGACAGCGAAGCTTTCTTT. Amino acids: CASSQRDSEAFF. Full variable domain (outside the CDR3, taken from reference TRBV14 and TRBJ1-1): EAGVTQFPSHSVIEKGQTVTLRCDPISGHDNLYWYRRVMGKEIKFLLHFVKESKQDESGMPNNRFLAERTGGTYSTLKVQPAELEDSGVYFCASSQRDSEAFFGQGTRLTVV.

The table lists this clone with a count of one. The rearrangement joins TRBV15 to TRBJ1-5; D might be TRBD1 (5 bases). This CDR3 has 16 amino acids. From germline, CDR1 is LNHNV and CDR2 YYDKDF (reference sequence). Between the trimmed V and J ends, which lost 0 bases and 1 base, there was a span of 10 bases. DNA of the CDR3: TGTGCCACCAGCAGAGACAGGACAATCAGCAATCAGCCCCAGCATTTT. As protein: CATSRDRTISNQPQHF.

This clone was detected only a few times. The chain links TRBV2 to TRBJ1-5, with 8 bases lining up with TRBD1. Unmatched junction bases numbered 6, after V lost 6 bases and J lost 2 bases. The CDR3 contains 15 residues. Germline CDR1 reads SNHLY; CDR2 reads FYNNEI. This chain's CDR3 is CASRPDRGGNQPQHF. The CDR3 DNA follows: TGTGCCAGCAGACCCGACAGGGGTGGCAATCAGCCCCAGCATTTT.

This clone was counted only a few times. V usage is TRBV6-5 and J usage is TRBJ2-7; maybe TRBD2 (6 bases). The CDR3 runs to 14 residues. Per the germline V gene, CDR1 is MNHEY and CDR2 is SVGAGI. Trimming cost V 6 bases and J 2 bases, with 14 bases left between them. The CDR3, as DNA: TGTGCCAGCAGGACGACGGGGGATCCCTACGAGCAGTACTTC. This gives the protein CASRTTGDPYEQYF.

This rearrangement joins TRBV4-2 to TRBJ1-4, with a weak D call TRBD1 (6 bases). CDR1 is LGHNA, CDR2 YNFKEQ, per germline. Trimming shortened V by 1 base and J by 4 bases, and 16 bases separated the two germline ends. The CDR3 runs 17 residues. The chain's CDR3 is CASSQAAGDSGNEKLFF. The CDR3 DNA is TGTGCCAGCAGCCAAGCTGCAGGGGATTCGGGTAATGAAAAACTGTTTTTT.

The chain links TRBV5-1 to TRBJ1-1; D is possibly TRBD1 (6 bases). V lost 8 bases and J 1 base, leaving 12 bases between the germline ends. The germline V gene has CDR1 SGHRS and CDR2 YFSETQ. This CDR3 comprises 13 residues. As DNA, the CDR3 is TGCGCCAGTCGCAGGGGAGAGAACACTGAAGCTTTCTTT. It codes for CASRRGENTEAFF.

The CDR3 region is CASSYSGTRYEQYF. CDR3 bases: TGTGCCAGCAGTTATAGCGGAACCCGCTACGAGCAGTACTTC. The chain combines TRBV6-5 with TRBJ2-7; D may be TRBD2 (6 bases). The V end was cut by 3 bases, the J end by 3 bases, with 12 bases between. The V gene's germline CDR1 is MNHEY and CDR2 SVGAGI. The CDR3 runs 14 residues.

This chain connects TRBV27 to TRBJ2-1, with D tentatively TRBD2 (6 bases). This CDR3 is 16 amino acids long. Germline V CDR1 and CDR2: MNHEY, SMNVEV (reference sequence). Between the trimmed V and J ends, which lost 6 bases and 0 bases, there was a span of 15 bases. Written as DNA, the CDR3 is TGTGCCAGCAGCACCCCGGGACTCGCCTCCTACAATGAGCAGTTCTTC. Translation gives CASSTPGLASYNEQFF.

The chain uses TRBV4-3 and TRBJ2-5; D remains unclear. With 1 base removed from V and 1 base from J, the gap between germline ends came to 4 bases. The germline CDR1 and CDR2 sequences are LGHNA and YSLEER. CDR3 length equals 13 residues. CDR3 residues: CASSQALQETQYF. CDR3 coding DNA: TGCGCCAGCAGCCAAGCCCTCCAAGAGACCCAGTACTTC.

The chain recombines TRBV6-5 with TRBJ2-6; D is uncertain. CDR3 length: 15 amino acids. Germline lookup yields CDR1 MNHEY and CDR2 SVGAGI. Trimming pared 5 bases from V and 5 bases from J, leaving 13 bases between. CDR3 sequence reads: CASSLDPTRANVLTF. The CDR3, as DNA: TGTGCCAGCAGTCTAGACCCGACCAGGGCCAACGTCCTGACTTTC.